This TCR beta chain comes out of a study of T cell responses to AZD1222 COVID-19 vaccine (dated by TCRdb to about 2021). In terms of the full investigation: TCR sequencing covered 233 trial participants: 207 given two doses of AZD1222 and around 25 given two doses of MenACWY control vaccine. Enrollment into the trials was organized by age into subgroups of 18-55, 56-69 and 70-plus years, and those subgroups contained approximately 150, 30 and 60 TCR-sequenced participants, respectively.

The CDR3 regions of human TCRbeta chains were analyzed by immunosequencing. Per the original workflow: Repertoire TCRs were checked for matches against a reference library of SARS-CoV-2-specific TCRs that had been generated using the MIRA antigen-specificity platform. Breadth was defined as the fraction of unique TCRs that were SARS-CoV-2-associated. Depth was defined as the fraction of total T cells that were SARS-CoV-2-associated. Using the MIRA data, each spike-specific TCR was mapped to the spike region that the TCR reacts to and placed in a CD4 or CD8 class. Log10-transformed breadth and depth values were compared by one-way ANOVA with Sidak's multiple comparisons tests. TCRdb obtained this table from immuneACCESS and retained in-frame rearrangements with V and J assigned. These tables miss some clones; where compared with another copy, unresolved V genes account for less than half of the shortfall, and the remainder is unexplained. The V and J calls and clone size were taken over from that table, and D and trimming were inferred from the DNA. The sample profile shows 80,000 or so clones; around nine tenths of them were found once. The ten biggest clones cover less than 5.5% of the sample.

Study-wide findings and limitations: Because no day 14 peak-response samples were available, the repertoires could be characterized only after the peak T cell response. After two AZD1222 doses, both the breadth and the depth of spike-specific TCRs were significantly higher than at day 0 and than in MenACWY recipients. In the small 56-69-year group, the increase in depth fell short of significance, most likely because of low power. The vaccine-associated CD4 TCRs covered the entire spike protein, and the dominant responses fell in regions 160-218 and 743-854. Participants were mostly white British and included more females than males, and it was suggested by the authors that clonal diversity may have been underestimated. Conclusions about previously exposed vaccinees were limited because only six or seven AZD1222 recipients were SARS-CoV-2 seropositive at baseline. Nearly half of unique spike-specific TCRs reportedly recognized epitopes outside regions mutated in the B.1.351 and B.1.1.7 variants.

Clipping removes 2 bases from V and 7 bases from J, with 7 as the unmatched junction base count. CDR1 and CDR2 are drawn from the germline V gene: MDHEN, SYDVKM. Including the terminal cysteine and phenylalanine, the CDR3 comprises 16 residues. Solely the CDR3 DNA is kept, with 48 bases framed from the first base. Reading the label with the study, this specimen's time point is: baseline before first vaccination. According to the study, the label for this sample's treatment or condition signals: meningococcal conjugate vaccine given as trial control. Vaccinee samples were obtained from the UK trials COV001 and COV002, which included a single-blind randomized controlled phase 2/3 trial of AZD1222 (ChAdOx1 nCoV-19) in healthy adults. Trial participant PBMC samples were collected at day 0 and day 28 after the second dose for TCRbeta chain sequencing. About this clone itself: It lacks a known antigen. Base qualities are not at hand, and no much larger clone is one base apart.

Sequenced material: peripheral blood, taken on day 0 of MenACWY control vaccination. The TCR comes from an adult in good health. The V gene is TRBV28 and the J gene is TRBJ2-2, with 10 bases matching TRBD1. The DNA sequence follows: TGTGCCAGCAGTTTAGCCGGGACAGGGGTGGTCGGGGAGCTGTTTTTT. Translated, it reads CASSLAGTGVVGELFF.